This T cell receptor beta chain was recorded in a study of blood T cell repertoires in COVID-19. The wider study: Donors in Cohort 3 who had recovered were those with two negative PCRs, healthcare professional clearance, or resolution of their symptoms. T cells, B-cell-depleted T cells, or PBMCs supplied cDNA or gDNA.

The study drew participants aged about 18 to 90 years from under 30 US areas. Unmatched junction bases numbered 9, after V lost 2 bases and J lost 11 bases. Germline CDR1 MNHNS, CDR2 SASEGT. This CDR3 comprises 14 residues. Here immunoSEQ multiplex PCR was the method, and the copy in TCRdb shows in-frame clones only, minus some. The table records a few hundred thousand clones, more than 75% of them present only once. This clone was counted once. The sample consisted of PBMCs or T cells enriched from blood (not recorded which). The chain uses TRBV6-1 and TRBJ2-1; 7 nucleotides align to TRBD2. The clonotype originates from a woman in her sixties in a cohort exposed to, infected with or recovered from COVID-19 (not recorded which). The CDR3 nucleotides read TGTGCCAGCAGTGAAAAAAGGGCAGCGGGACAGCAGTTCTTC. Residues: CASSEKRAAGQQFF.